The subject of this entry is one T cell receptor beta chain. Its antigen is still unknown. This entry is derived from a study of T cells in Graves' hyperthyroidism and ophthalmopathy. Regions amplified from RNA transcripts were the TCR beta CDR3 regions. The primer set for the first-round RT-PCR of the TCR CDR3 was HTBI. TCRdb re-analysed the multiplex PCR reads in MiXCR, keeping a single row per CDR3 protein. Of approximately 500,000 distinct CDR3 sequences in the sample, more than 45% were seen once. This CDR3 spans 14 amino acids. V shed 6 bases and J 1 base; nucleotides not matched to a gene: 5. Germline V gives CDR1 SQVTM, CDR2 ANQGSEA. Overall study results and limits: Ophthalmopathy was identified by the model a median approximately 6.9 months ahead of onset. Most thyroid clonotypes that were expanded above 0.001 also turned up in blood. A model built on 13 V-J features separated ophthalmopathy from stable hyperthyroidism.

What was sequenced was peripheral blood or thyroid tissue (not recorded which). This receptor was taken from a woman younger than 30 with Graves' hyperthyroidism. The V gene is TRBV29-1, the J gene TRBJ2-5; TRBD1 matches at 10 bases. The DNA of the CDR3 is TGCAGCGTCGGGACAGGGGAGATCCAAGAGACCCAGTACTTC. Protein: CSVGTGEIQETQYF. The full variable domain, rest sourced from reference TRBV29-1 and TRBJ2-5, is SAVISQKPSRDICQRGTSLTIQCQVDSQVTMMFWYRQQPGQSLTLIATANQGSEATYESGFVIDKFPISRPNLTFSTLTVSNMSPEDSSIYLCSVGTGEIQETQYFGPGTRLLVL.